This T cell receptor beta chain was sequenced during a study of cytotoxic CD8 clonotypes in ibrutinib-treated CLL. Cryopreserved PBMCs yielded about 2.1 micrograms of genomic DNA for TCR beta libraries. Germline CDR1 and CDR2: MNHEY and SMNVEV (reference sequence). The CDR3 has 14 residues. Germline trimming cut 2 bases from V and 0 bases from J; bases unmatched to any gene: 0. Sequencing was designed to attain a depth spanning 1 in 200,000 to 1 in 1 million T cells. The assay was immunoSEQ multiplex PCR, and TCRdb's table has in-frame clones only and misses some. The sample includes some 150,000 clones, 75% to 85% of them seen just once.

This clonotype originated in a human donor with chronic lymphocytic leukemia. The sample was PBMCs, taken after 36 months of ibrutinib treatment. This chain joins TRBV27 and TRBJ1-2; 7 positions agree with TRBD1. The chain's CDR3 is CASSLGTANYGYTF. The CDR3 region has the DNA TGTGCCAGCAGTTTAGGGACAGCTAACTATGGCTACACCTTC.